Listed below are T cell receptor beta chains from one sample, sequenced in a study of a mutant IDH1 vaccine in newly diagnosed glioma. These receptors have no known antigen. The table came from immunoSEQ multiplex PCR; TCRdb's copy has only in-frame clones and leaves some out. The data contain 110,000 or so clones, 75% to 90% of them singletons. The sample was PBMCs, taken from a glioma patient whose treatment included an IDH1 peptide vaccine. The source is a woman aged 50 to 60 with glioma. Both conserved end residues are trimmed from each CDR3. A D gene is named only where the DNA matches it firmly.

CDR3: ASSDLGQGDQPQH
D: TRBD1
V: TRBV6-1

CDR3: ASSLGHLTDTQY
D: NA
V: TRBV13

CDR3: ASSLYRGEGNQPQH
D: TRBD1
V: TRBV7-9

CDR3: ASSLGQAGNTIY
D: TRBD1
V: TRBV7-9

CDR3: SGSTSGSSYEQY
D: TRBD2
V: TRBV29-1

CDR3: ASSLNGELF
D: NA
V: TRBV11-2

CDR3: ASSLWTGRDEQF
D: NA
V: TRBV14

CDR3: AITRTGVATEAF
D: TRBD1
V: TRBV10-3

CDR3: ASTLEGRDRGCTYEQY
D: TRBD1
V: TRBV27

CDR3: ASSSPLGRGLINEQF
D: TRBD2
V: TRBV27

CDR3: ASSLGTSNNQPQH
D: NA
V: TRBV7-9

CDR3: ASSLEGGAREKLF
D: NA
V: TRBV7-9

CDR3: ASSQGGLQETQY
D: NA
V: TRBV4-1

CDR3: ASSGRTSGNTIY
D: NA
V: TRBV9

CDR3: ASTTLGPGQGSYEQY
D: TRBD1
V: TRBV28

CDR3: SVNRENTEAF
D: NA
V: TRBV29-1

CDR3: ASSPRGLGMNTEAF
D: NA
V: TRBV18

CDR3: ASSFTGGGNQPQH
D: TRBD1
V: TRBV5-1

CDR3: ASSFSRGLYGGQF
D: NA
V: TRBV11-1

CDR3: ASSLTRQGDTEAF
D: TRBD1
V: TRBV5-1

CDR3: ASSYSEGDDGYT
D: NA
V: TRBV6-6

CDR3: SVVQGISETQY
D: TRBD1
V: TRBV29-1

CDR3: ASHARDGELF
D: NA
V: TRBV19

CDR3: ASSEGRVNNSPLH
D: NA
V: TRBV2

CDR3: ASSPAGTGAYEQY
D: TRBD1
V: TRBV4-1

CDR3: ASSVPGNGYT
D: NA
V: TRBV9

CDR3: AWSVAGGPEEQY
D: TRBD2
V: TRBV30

CDR3: ATSRDVGKANYGYT
D: NA
V: TRBV15

CDR3: ASSPTGGGNEQF
D: TRBD1
V: TRBV28

CDR3: ASSRSANEQF
D: NA
V: TRBV10-2

CDR3: AWGSGTGGNTQY
D: TRBD1
V: TRBV30

CDR3: ASSPPGTSNQPQH
D: NA
V: TRBV18